This TCR beta chain was obtained from a study of post-analysis software for immune sequencing data. Unique molecular identifiers had been added to the TCR beta cDNA libraries. MiXCR was run by TCRdb on the PCR reads, yielding one entry per CDR3 protein. The top ten clones hold under 30% of a sample with over 150,000 distinct CDR3 sequences, roughly 34% of them seen once. The CDR3 has 13 residues. Germline V gene data show CDR1 as GTSNPN and CDR2 as SVGIG (reference sequence). Trimming cost V 5 bases and J 7 bases, with 15 bases left between them. The table lists this clonotype with many counts. The sequence was obtained from a girl under 18 with multiple sclerosis. This material consisted of blood, taken after autologous hematopoietic stem cell transplantation. The chain carries TRBV30 and TRBJ2-1, with D perhaps matching TRBD2 (5 bases). The CDR3 region has the DNA TGTGCCTGGGACGGAGTAGGAGGTAATGAGCAGTTCTTC. It codes for CAWDGVGGNEQFF.